This is a list of T cell receptor beta chains from one sample in a study of blood T cell repertoires in COVID-19. Clones were sequenced by immunoSEQ multiplex PCR, and TCRdb holds only the in-frame ones, with some missing. The sample includes more than 90,000 clones, around 87% of them seen just once. Sequenced sample: peripheral blood. The receptors were sampled from a human donor in a cohort sampled during active COVID-19. Each CDR3 is given with its conserved first and last residue. Each record gives: V gene, clone size, D gene, CDR3 protein. The D gene is left open where the match is weak. Where a row states a size, it is once, few, many or the class of an expanded clone; other rows omit it.

v_call: TRBV13; clone_size: .; d_call: TRBD1; cdr3_aa: CASSRDRVQNIQYF
v_call: TRBV7-9; clone_size: many; d_call: .; cdr3_aa: CASSLLGGDGYTF
v_call: TRBV4-2; clone_size: .; d_call: TRBD2; cdr3_aa: CASSQDGGDAGGDTQYF
v_call: TRBV11-3; clone_size: .; d_call: TRBD1; cdr3_aa: CASSPTGTGVTDTQYF
v_call: TRBV7-2; clone_size: .; d_call: TRBD1; cdr3_aa: CASSPQTGQYNSPLHF
v_call: TRBV19; clone_size: .; d_call: TRBD1; cdr3_aa: CASTRTGGYGYTF
v_call: TRBV2; clone_size: .; d_call: .; cdr3_aa: CASSEDLSYEQYF
v_call: TRBV28; clone_size: .; d_call: .; cdr3_aa: CASSLRQVNTEAFF
v_call: TRBV7-6; clone_size: .; d_call: .; cdr3_aa: CASSLRGTNSGNTIYF
v_call: TRBV5-8; clone_size: .; d_call: TRBD2; cdr3_aa: CASSLWGLAGVTTGELFF
v_call: TRBV5-6; clone_size: once; d_call: .; cdr3_aa: CASSLGSDTDTQYF
v_call: TRBV11-1; clone_size: .; d_call: TRBD1; cdr3_aa: CASSGDRGPNEQYF
v_call: TRBV11-3; clone_size: .; d_call: .; cdr3_aa: CASSLGSGTDTQYF
v_call: TRBV19; clone_size: .; d_call: TRBD1; cdr3_aa: CASRTQGAGEAFF
v_call: TRBV30; clone_size: .; d_call: .; cdr3_aa: CAWSGPGRGNQPQHF
v_call: TRBV7-9; clone_size: .; d_call: .; cdr3_aa: CASRTGTQQFF
v_call: TRBV6-1; clone_size: .; d_call: .; cdr3_aa: CASSDRGARTNEKLFF
v_call: TRBV28; clone_size: .; d_call: .; cdr3_aa: CASSFGATGELFF
v_call: TRBV18; clone_size: .; d_call: TRBD1; cdr3_aa: CASSPPGQGRNEQFF
v_call: TRBV6-5; clone_size: .; d_call: TRBD1; cdr3_aa: CASRDDRGPYEQYF
v_call: TRBV28; clone_size: .; d_call: .; cdr3_aa: CASSLGRGYQETQYF
v_call: TRBV20-1; clone_size: .; d_call: TRBD2; cdr3_aa: CSASSSGGRTDTQYF
v_call: TRBV6-5; clone_size: .; d_call: .; cdr3_aa: CASRTQGDTQYF
v_call: TRBV5-8; clone_size: few; d_call: TRBD1; cdr3_aa: CASPPGGWDEQFF
v_call: TRBV7-9; clone_size: .; d_call: TRBD2; cdr3_aa: CASSPTSGRANEQFF
v_call: TRBV29-1; clone_size: once; d_call: TRBD2; cdr3_aa: CSVQESAGKAQYF
v_call: TRBV3-1/TRBV3-2; clone_size: .; d_call: .; cdr3_aa: CASSDAAQETQYF
v_call: TRBV24-1; clone_size: once; d_call: .; cdr3_aa: CATSDHRFSTGANVLTF
v_call: TRBV19; clone_size: .; d_call: TRBD1; cdr3_aa: CASEGQGGNQPQHF
v_call: TRBV6-5; clone_size: .; d_call: TRBD1; cdr3_aa: CASSKYPGQLYGYTF
v_call: TRBV19; clone_size: .; d_call: TRBD1; cdr3_aa: CASNAGQVSTEAFF
v_call: TRBV7-2; clone_size: once; d_call: .; cdr3_aa: CASSRLSRDTQYF